The rows below give T cell receptor beta chains drawn from one sample of a study of CD8 T cells in ankylosing spondylitis. Each CDR3 protein is one row after TCRdb ran MiXCR on the 5' RACE reads. The sample lists about 240,000 distinct CDR3 sequences, 8% to 9.5% occurring once. The sequenced sample consisted of blood, either unsorted or a sorted T cell fraction (not recorded which). All receptors come from a male donor with ankylosing spondylitis or in good health (not recorded which). Both conserved end residues are part of each CDR3. Fields, in order: V gene, clone size, D gene, CDR3 length, J gene, CDR3 DNA, CDR3 protein. A D gene is named only where the DNA matches it firmly. Expanded clones get a size class; other rows say once, few or many, or leave the size out.

>TRBV19|many|-|16|TRBJ2-3
TGTGCCAGTAGAATCGGCGGGAACTGGGGGTTCGATACGCAGTATTTT
CASRIGGNWGFDTQYF
>TRBV12-3/TRBV12-4|many|-|15|TRBJ2-1
TGTGCCAGCAGTCATAGACACACCCCAAACAATGAGCAGTTCTTC
CASSHRHTPNNEQFF
>TRBV5-1|many|TRBD1|15|TRBJ2-3
TGCGCCAGCAGCTTGGGACAGGGTGAGGCAGATACGCAGTATTTT
CASSLGQGEADTQYF
>TRBV7-8|few|TRBD2|14|TRBJ2-2
TGTGCCAGCAGCCCCGGGGGGACCACCGGGGAGCTGTTTTTT
CASSPGGTTGELFF
>TRBV7-2|few|-|16|TRBJ2-2
TGTGCCAGCAGCTTAAACCAGCGGTCGAACACCGGGGAGCTGTTTTTT
CASSLNQRSNTGELFF
>TRBV20-1|-|TRBD1|13|TRBJ2-7
TGCAGTGCAACCGGACAGGGTCCCTACGAGCAGTACTTC
CSATGQGPYEQYF
>TRBV7-3|few|-|15|TRBJ2-7
TGTGCCAGCAGCTTAAAGGACAGAAGCTCCTACGAGCAGTACTTC
CASSLKDRSSYEQYF
>TRBV29-1|many|-|13|TRBJ2-3
TGCAGCGTTCTAAACAGCTACACAGATACGCAGTATTTT
CSVLNSYTDTQYF
>TRBV4-3|many|-|12|TRBJ2-1
TGCGCCAGCAGCCAAGATTTAGGACTCCAGATCTTC
CASSQDLGLQIF
>TRBV5-1|-|-|15|TRBJ2-7
TGCGCCAGCAGCTTGGCCCGGGGAAGCTCCTACGAGCAGTACTTC
CASSLARGSSYEQYF
>TRBV7-2|-|TRBD1|14|TRBJ2-3
TGTGCCGGCAGCTCAGACAGGGGCACAGATACGCAGTATTTT
CAGSSDRGTDTQYF
>TRBV12-3/TRBV12-4|many|-|15|TRBJ1-5
TGTGCCAGCAGTTTTTCAGAAAGTAGCAATCAGCCCCAGCATTTT
CASSFSESSNQPQHF
>TRBV5-1|many|-|13|TRBJ1-1
TGCGCCAGCAGCTTAAGACAGGCCACTGAAGCTTTCTTT
CASSLRQATEAFF
>TRBV20-1|many|-|11|TRBJ2-1
TGCAGTGCTAGATTAGATATTGAGCAGTTCTTC
CSARLDIEQFF
>TRBV6-5|many|-|14|TRBJ2-3
TGTGCCAGCAGTTCGGGACCTAACACAGATACGCAGTATTTT
CASSSGPNTDTQYF
>TRBV4-2|many|TRBD1|15|TRBJ2-7
TGTGCCAGCAGCCCCCGGACAGGGGACCTGTACGAGCAGTACTTC
CASSPRTGDLYEQYF
>TRBV7-2|many|-|12|TRBJ1-2
TGTGCCAGCAGCTCAGAACTGGGCGGCTACACCTTC
CASSSELGGYTF
>TRBV9|many|TRBD2|17|TRBJ2-2
TGTGCCAGCAGCCCCCGAGTGGGGACTAGACTTACCGGGGAGCTGTTTTTT
CASSPRVGTRLTGELFF
>TRBV12-5|-|-|13|TRBJ2-7
TGTGCTAGTGGTTGGACTGGGGGCTACGAGCAGTACTTC
CASGWTGGYEQYF
>TRBV5-1|many|TRBD1|16|TRBJ2-3
TGCGCCAGCAGCTTGCAAGGGGGCATAGCCCCAGATACGCAGTATTTT
CASSLQGGIAPDTQYF
>TRBV5-1|-|TRBD2|18|TRBJ2-2
TGCGCCAGCAGCCACACCTCCCCTAGCGGAGGGAACACCGGGGAGCTGTTTTTT
CASSHTSPSGGNTGELFF
>TRBV30|few|-|15|TRBJ1-2
TGTGCCTGGAAACTAAAGGGACCGCATAACTATGGCTACACCTTC
CAWKLKGPHNYGYTF
>TRBV4-3|many|-|14|TRBJ2-1
TGCGCCAGCAGCCCCGGACCATCCTACAATGAGCAGTTCTTC
CASSPGPSYNEQFF
>TRBV4-1|few|TRBD1|15|TRBJ2-2
TGCGCCAGCAGCCAAGATAGGCAGGGGGCCGGGGAGCTGTTTTTT
CASSQDRQGAGELFF
>TRBV5-6|many|-|15|TRBJ1-5
TGTGCCAGCAGCCAAGGGGGGGGCCCATATCAGCCCCAGCATTTT
CASSQGGGPYQPQHF
>TRBV20-1|many|-|16|TRBJ1-5
TGCAGTGCTAGAGATAGCTCGGGACGGAGCAATCAGCCCCAGCATTTT
CSARDSSGRSNQPQHF
>TRBV7-6|many|TRBD2|15|TRBJ2-3
TGTGCCAGCACCTTTAGCGGGAGGGCCCAAGATACGCAGTATTTT
CASTFSGRAQDTQYF
>TRBV5-4|few|TRBD2|17|TRBJ2-3
TGTGCCAGCAAAAGATCACTAGCGGGGAATTTCACAGATACGCAGTATTTT
CASKRSLAGNFTDTQYF
>TRBV14|-|-|13|TRBJ2-5
TGTGCCAGCAGCGGAGGGGTACGAGAGACCCAGTACTTC
CASSGGVRETQYF
>TRBV5-1|many|TRBD1|16|TRBJ1-6
TGCGCCAGCAGCTCCACCCCGACGACAGGGCATTCACCCCTCCACTTT
CASSSTPTTGHSPLHF
>TRBV7-2|many|TRBD2|16|TRBJ2-7
TGTGCCAGCAGCTTAACTAGCGGGGGGGCTCCTTACGAGCAGTACTTC
CASSLTSGGAPYEQYF
>TRBV6-5|many|TRBD1|15|TRBJ2-3
TGTGCCAGCAGTTCCCTGGACAGGAAAACAGATACGCAGTATTTT
CASSSLDRKTDTQYF
>TRBV6-1|many|TRBD2|15|TRBJ2-1
TGTGCCAGCAGTCGAAAGCGGGAAGGGAACAATGAGCAGTTCTTC
CASSRKREGNNEQFF